The T cell receptor beta chain described here comes from a study of OX40 agonist ivuxolimab in advanced cancers. For context, the study as a whole: The costimulatory receptor OX40 (CD134) was targeted by ivuxolimab, a fully human IgG2 agonistic monoclonal antibody. The purpose of peripheral TCRbeta sequencing was to test whether ivuxolimab changed TCR sequence diversity and led to clonal T-cell expansion. Among the roughly 50 dose-escalation patients, around 19 had hepatocellular carcinoma, roughly 15 melanoma, 9 renal cell carcinoma and 9 head and neck cancer. Partial responses occurred in three dose-escalation patients, of whom one had hepatocellular carcinoma and two had cutaneous melanoma. A male proportion of almost 85% and a mean age of 60 years, ranging from about 23 to 90, were recorded for the dose-escalation cohort. The paper reports the monotherapy dose-escalation portion (N of about 52 patients) of the phase I ivuxolimab trial. Intravenous ivuxolimab was administered to patients every 2 weeks at six dose levels: 0.01, 0.1, 0.3, 1.5, 3 and 10 mg/kg. Patients were allowed to have had prior anti-PD-1, anti-PD-L1 or anti-CTLA-4 therapy, and around 40% of the dose-escalation patients had previously received checkpoint inhibitors.

As regards this clone: Its antigen has not been determined. No much larger clonotype is one base removed from it; base qualities were not supplied.

General findings and caveats noted by the study authors: In the 0.1-3.0 mg/kg groups, partial responders had among the lowest normalized peripheral clonal expansion, particularly in CD8+ T cells. After ivuxolimab, expanded clones were on average more numerous among CD8+ T cells than among CD4+ T cells. At doses of 0.1 to 3.0 mg/kg, clonal expansion of both CD4+ and CD8+ blood T cells was observed from baseline to week 6. Which antigens the clonally expanded peripheral T cells were specific for was not determined. Low levels of normalized T-cell clonal expansion were also seen in some patients who did not respond.

The germline V gene gives CDR1 as SGHRS and CDR2 as YFSETQ. The germline ends are 17 bases apart after V is trimmed by 4 bases and J by 6 bases. From its cysteine to its phenylalanine, the CDR3 spans 15 amino acids. Only the CDR3 part of the read is kept: 45 bases, read in frame from the first base. The trial excluded patients who had a history of autoimmune disease or were on systemic immunosuppression. Peripheral blood for TCR sequencing was collected from all dose cohorts at baseline, on cycle 4 day 1, and on cycle 7 day 1. Samples were obtained from an open-label, multicenter, first-in-human phase I dose-escalation trial of ivuxolimab. The trial enrolled adults with locally advanced or metastatic head and neck squamous cell, hepatocellular, melanoma or renal cell carcinoma. Before TCR sequencing, CD4+ and CD8+ T cells were separately sorted from peripheral blood. For sequencing of the TCRbeta CDR3 region, genomic DNA was extracted from the sorted cells. TCRbeta CDR3 regions were sequenced using the immunoSEQ Assay. TCRdb retrieved this table from immuneACCESS and kept in-frame rearrangements only. Not all clones are present; in checked studies, unresolved V genes account for under half, and no reason is known for the remainder. In this sample the table shows about 110,000 clones, approximately 90% of which occur a single time. The top ten clonotypes cover approximately 0.63% of the sample.

The V and J segments used are TRBV5-1 and TRBJ2-1, with an unclear D gene assignment. The specimen was CD4+ or CD8+ T cells sorted from blood, collected in a trial of the OX40 agonist ivuxolimab. The clonotype was recovered from an adult with an advanced solid tumor such as melanoma, head and neck, liver or kidney cancer. The CDR3 region reads CASSPDQSPGNEQFF. The DNA sequence is as follows: TGCGCCAGCAGCCCAGACCAGTCACCGGGCAATGAGCAGTTCTTC.